This TCR beta chain is from a study of cytomegalovirus exposure and HLA in healthy donors. Only in-frame clones appear in the TCRdb table, and some are missing; sequencing was by immunoSEQ multiplex PCR. The sample lists 120,000 to 150,000 clones, about nine tenths occurring once. The donors formed part of the 120-subject validation cohort, distinct from the roughly 600-subject first cohort. Germline CDR1 SGHVS, CDR2 FNYEAQ. V trimming: 4 bases; J trimming: 4 bases; junction bases outside the gene matches: 5. The CDR3 runs 16 residues. The sample consisted of PBMCs. The source is a man aged 18-30 years in good health and CMV-seronegative. The V and J genes are TRBV7-6 and TRBJ2-2; 11 bases line up with TRBD2. This CDR3 reads CASSSRLAGRTGELFF. In DNA, the CDR3 is TGTGCCAGCAGCTCACGACTAGCGGGACGCACCGGGGAGCTGTTTTTT. The full variable domain, its missing parts supplied by reference TRBV7-6 and TRBJ2-2, is GAGVSQSPRYKVTKRGQDVALRCDPISGHVSLYWYRQALGQGPEFLTYFNYEAQQDKSGLPNDRFSAERPEGSISTLTIQRTEQRDSAMYRCASSSRLAGRTGELFFGEGSRLTVL.